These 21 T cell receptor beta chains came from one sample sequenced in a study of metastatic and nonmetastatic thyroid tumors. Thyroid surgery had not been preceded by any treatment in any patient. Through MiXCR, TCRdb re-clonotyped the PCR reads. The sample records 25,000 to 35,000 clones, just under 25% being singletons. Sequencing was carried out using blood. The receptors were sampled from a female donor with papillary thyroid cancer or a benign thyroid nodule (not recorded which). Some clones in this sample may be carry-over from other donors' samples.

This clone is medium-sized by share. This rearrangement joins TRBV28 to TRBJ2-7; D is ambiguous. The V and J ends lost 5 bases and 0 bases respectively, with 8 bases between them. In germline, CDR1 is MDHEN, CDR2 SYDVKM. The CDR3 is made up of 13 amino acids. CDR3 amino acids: CASSPQSSYEQYF. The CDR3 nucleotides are TGTGCCAGCAGTCCCCAAAGCTCCTACGAGCAGTACTTC.

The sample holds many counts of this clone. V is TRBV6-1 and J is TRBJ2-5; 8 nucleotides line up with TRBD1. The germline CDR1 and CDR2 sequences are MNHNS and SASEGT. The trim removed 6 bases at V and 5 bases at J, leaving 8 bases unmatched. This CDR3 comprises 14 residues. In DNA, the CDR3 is TGTGCCAGCAGACAGACAGGGGTTAGGGAGACCCAGTACTTC. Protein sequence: CASRQTGVRETQYF.

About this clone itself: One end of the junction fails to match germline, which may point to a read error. CDR3 loop: CSSSADSCFSGNTIYF. CDR3 in DNA: TGTTCCAGCAGCGCCGACAGTTGTTTCTCTGGAAACACCATATATTTT. This chain uses TRBV9 with TRBJ1-3; possibly TRBD1 for D (5 bases). The CDR3 is 16 amino acids. Germline V gene sequence: CDR1 SGDLS, CDR2 YYNGEE.

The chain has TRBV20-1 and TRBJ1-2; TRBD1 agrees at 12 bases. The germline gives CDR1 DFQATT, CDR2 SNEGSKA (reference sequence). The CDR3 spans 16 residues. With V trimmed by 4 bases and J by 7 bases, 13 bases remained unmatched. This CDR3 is CSAKTPPGQGAGGYTF. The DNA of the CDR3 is TGCAGTGCTAAGACCCCCCCGGGACAGGGGGCAGGTGGCTACACCTTC.

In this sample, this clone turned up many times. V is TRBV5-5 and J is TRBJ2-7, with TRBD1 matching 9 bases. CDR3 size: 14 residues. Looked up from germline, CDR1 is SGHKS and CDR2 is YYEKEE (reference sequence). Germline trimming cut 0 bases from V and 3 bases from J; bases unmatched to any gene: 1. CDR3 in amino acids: CASSLVGQGYEQYF. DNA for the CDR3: TGTGCCAGCAGCTTGGTGGGACAGGGCTACGAGCAGTACTTC.

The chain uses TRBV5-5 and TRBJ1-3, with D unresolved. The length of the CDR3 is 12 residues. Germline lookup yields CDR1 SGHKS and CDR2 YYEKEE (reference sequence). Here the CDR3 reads CVISRLGNTIYF. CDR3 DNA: TGTGTCATCAGCCGGCTTGGAAACACCATATATTTT. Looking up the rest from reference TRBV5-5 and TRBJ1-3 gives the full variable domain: DAGVTQSPTHLIKTRGQQVTLRCSPISGHKSVSWYQQVLGQGPQFIFQYYEKEERGRGNFPDRFSARQFPNYSSELNVNALLLGDSALYLCVISRLGNTIYFGEGSWLTVV.

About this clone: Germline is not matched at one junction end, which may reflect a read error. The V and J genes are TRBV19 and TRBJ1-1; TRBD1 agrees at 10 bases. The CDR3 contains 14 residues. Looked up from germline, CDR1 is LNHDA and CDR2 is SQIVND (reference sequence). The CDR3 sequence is CASIIGQGVTEAIF. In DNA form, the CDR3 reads TGTGCCAGTATTATTGGACAGGGGGTGACTGAAGCTATCTTT. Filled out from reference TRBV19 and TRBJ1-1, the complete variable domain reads DGGITQSPKYLFRKEGQNVTLSCEQNLNHDAMYWYRQDPGQGLRLIYYSQIVNDFQKGDIAEGYSVSREKKESFPLTVTSAQKNPTAFYLCASIIGQGVTEAIFGQGTRLTVV.

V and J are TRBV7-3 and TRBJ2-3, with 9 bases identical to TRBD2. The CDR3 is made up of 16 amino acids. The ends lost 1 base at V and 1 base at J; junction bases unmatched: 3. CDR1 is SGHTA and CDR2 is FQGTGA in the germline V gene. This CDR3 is CASSLRGGRGTDTQYF. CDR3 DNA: TGTGCCAGCAGCTTAAGGGGCGGGAGGGGCACAGATACGCAGTATTTT. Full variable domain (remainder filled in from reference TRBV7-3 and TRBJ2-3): GAGVSQTPSNKVTEKGKYVELRCDPISGHTALYWYRQSLGQGPEFLIYFQGTGAADDSGLPNDRFFAVRPEGSVSTLKIQRTERGDSAVYLCASSLRGGRGTDTQYFGPGTRLTVL.

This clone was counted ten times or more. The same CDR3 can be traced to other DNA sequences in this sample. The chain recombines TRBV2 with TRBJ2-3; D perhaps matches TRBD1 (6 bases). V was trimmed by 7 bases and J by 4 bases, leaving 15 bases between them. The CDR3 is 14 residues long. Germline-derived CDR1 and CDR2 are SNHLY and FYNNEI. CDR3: CASKGGTVADTQYF. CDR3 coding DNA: TGTGCCAGCAAAGGGGGTACGGTCGCAGATACGCAGTATTTT.

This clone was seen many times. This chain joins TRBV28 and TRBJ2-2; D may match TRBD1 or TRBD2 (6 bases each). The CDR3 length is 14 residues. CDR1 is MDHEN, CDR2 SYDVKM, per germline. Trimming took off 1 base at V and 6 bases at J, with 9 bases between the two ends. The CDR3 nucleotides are TGTGCCAGCAGTTTATCAGGGGAGGCCGGGGAGCTGTTTTTT. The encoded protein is CASSLSGEAGELFF. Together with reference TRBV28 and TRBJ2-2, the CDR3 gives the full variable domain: DVKVTQSSRYLVKRTGEKVFLECVQDMDHENMFWYRQDPGLGLRLIYFSYDVKMKEKGDIPEGYSVSREKKERFSLILESASTNQTSMYLCASSLSGEAGELFFGEGSRLTVL.

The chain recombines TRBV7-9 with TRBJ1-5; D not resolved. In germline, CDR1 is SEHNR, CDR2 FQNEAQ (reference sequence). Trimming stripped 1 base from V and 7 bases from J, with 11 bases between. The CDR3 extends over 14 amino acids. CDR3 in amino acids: CASSLGGNGQPQHF. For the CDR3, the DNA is TGTGCCAGCAGCTTAGGTGGGAATGGGCAGCCCCAGCATTTT.

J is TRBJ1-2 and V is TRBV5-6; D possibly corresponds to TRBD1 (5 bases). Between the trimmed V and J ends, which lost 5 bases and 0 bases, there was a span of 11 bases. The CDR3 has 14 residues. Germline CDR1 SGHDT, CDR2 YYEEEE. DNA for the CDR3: TGTGCCAGCAGTCCAGACAGAGCTAACTATGGCTACACCTTC. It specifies CASSPDRANYGYTF. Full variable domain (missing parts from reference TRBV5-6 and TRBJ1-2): DAGVTQSPTHLIKTRGQQVTLRCSPKSGHDTVSWYQQALGQGPQFIFQYYEEEERQRGNFPDRFSGHQFPNYSSELNVNALLLGDSALYLCASSPDRANYGYTFGSGTRLTVV.

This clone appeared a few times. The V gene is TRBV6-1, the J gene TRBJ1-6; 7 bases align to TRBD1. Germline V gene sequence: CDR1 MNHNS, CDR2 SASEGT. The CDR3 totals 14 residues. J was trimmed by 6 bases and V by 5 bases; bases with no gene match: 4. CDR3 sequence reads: CASSPTGSNSPLHF. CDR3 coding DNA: TGTGCCAGCAGTCCGACAGGGTCTAATTCACCCCTCCACTTT.

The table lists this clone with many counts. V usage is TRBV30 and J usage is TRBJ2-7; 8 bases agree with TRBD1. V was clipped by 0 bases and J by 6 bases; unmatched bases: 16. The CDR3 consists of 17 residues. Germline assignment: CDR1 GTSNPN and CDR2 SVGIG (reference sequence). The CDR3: CAWSVKGTGFSLAEQYF. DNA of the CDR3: TGTGCCTGGAGTGTCAAGGGGACAGGATTCTCCCTGGCCGAGCAGTACTTC.

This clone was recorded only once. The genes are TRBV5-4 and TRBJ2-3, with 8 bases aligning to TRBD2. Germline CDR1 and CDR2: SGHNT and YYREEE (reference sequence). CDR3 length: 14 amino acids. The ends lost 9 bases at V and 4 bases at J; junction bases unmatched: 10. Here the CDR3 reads CATGGGSGSDTQYF. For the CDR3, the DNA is TGTGCCACCGGGGGGGGTTCTGGGTCAGATACGCAGTATTTT.

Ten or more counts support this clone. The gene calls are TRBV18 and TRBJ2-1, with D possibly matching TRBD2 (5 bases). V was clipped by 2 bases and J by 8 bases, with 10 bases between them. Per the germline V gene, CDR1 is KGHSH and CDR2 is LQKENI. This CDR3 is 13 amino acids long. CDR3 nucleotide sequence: TGTGCCAGCTCACCAGGGATGGAGGATGAGCAGTTCTTC. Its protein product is CASSPGMEDEQFF.

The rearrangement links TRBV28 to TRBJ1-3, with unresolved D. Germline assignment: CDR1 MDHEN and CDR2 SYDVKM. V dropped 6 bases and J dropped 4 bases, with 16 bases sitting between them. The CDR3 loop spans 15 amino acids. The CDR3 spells CASSDPGEDGNTIYF. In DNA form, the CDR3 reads TGTGCCAGCAGCGACCCCGGGGAGGACGGAAACACCATATATTTT.

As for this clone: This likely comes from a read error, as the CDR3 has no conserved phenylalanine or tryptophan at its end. The CDR3 reads CASSVDRDLNYGYTL. The CDR3 DNA sequence: TGTGCCAGCTCCGTGGACAGGGATTTAAACTATGGCTACACCTTG. The chain has TRBV18 and TRBJ1-2; TRBD1 aligns across 8 bases. V dropped 6 bases and J dropped 2; count of bases not matched to a gene: 8. Per the germline V gene, CDR1 is KGHSH and CDR2 is LQKENI. The CDR3 spans 15 residues.

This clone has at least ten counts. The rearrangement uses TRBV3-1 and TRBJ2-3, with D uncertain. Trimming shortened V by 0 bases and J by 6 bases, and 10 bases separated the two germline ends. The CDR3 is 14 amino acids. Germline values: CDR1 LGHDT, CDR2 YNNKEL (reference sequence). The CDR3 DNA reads TGTGCCAGCAGCCAAGACTGGGCAATGGATACGCAGTATTTT. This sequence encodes CASSQDWAMDTQYF.

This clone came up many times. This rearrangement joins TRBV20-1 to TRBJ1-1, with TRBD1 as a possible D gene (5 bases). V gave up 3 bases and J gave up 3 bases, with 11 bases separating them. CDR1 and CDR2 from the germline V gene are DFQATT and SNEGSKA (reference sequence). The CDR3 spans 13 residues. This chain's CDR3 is CSASRGEDTEAFF. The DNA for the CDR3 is TGCAGTGCTAGTAGGGGTGAGGACACTGAAGCTTTCTTT.

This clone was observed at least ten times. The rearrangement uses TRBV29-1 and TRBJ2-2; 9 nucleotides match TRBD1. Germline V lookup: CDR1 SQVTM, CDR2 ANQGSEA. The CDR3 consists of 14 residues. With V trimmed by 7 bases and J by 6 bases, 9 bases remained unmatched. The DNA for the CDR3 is TGCAGCGCTACGACAGGGGGACTTCCCGGGGAGCTGTTTTTT. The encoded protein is CSATTGGLPGELFF.